This is a list of T cell receptor beta chains from one sample in a study of OX40 agonist ivuxolimab in advanced cancers. The repertoire was sequenced with immunoSEQ multiplex PCR; TCRdb's copy has only in-frame clones and lacks some. The sample lists around 45,000 clones, roughly 93% occurring once. The sequenced sample was CD4+ or CD8+ T cells sorted from blood, obtained in a trial of the OX40 agonist ivuxolimab. The receptors were sampled from an adult with an advanced solid tumor such as melanoma, head and neck, liver or kidney cancer. Each CDR3 is given with its conserved first and last residue. The D gene is left open where the match is weak. A row's size may be missing; if present it is once, few, many or a size class.

V: TRBV9; J: TRBJ2-3; size: NA; D: NA; CDR3: CASSLFNGDTQYF; DNA: TGTGCCAGCAGTCTATTCAACGGGGATACGCAGTATTTT
V: TRBV5-5; J: TRBJ2-7; size: NA; D: NA; CDR3: CASRPHGGTYEQYF; DNA: TGTGCCAGCAGGCCCCATGGAGGTACCTACGAGCAGTACTTC
V: TRBV15; J: TRBJ1-5; size: NA; D: NA; CDR3: CATSRHRQEQPQHF; DNA: TGTGCCACCAGCAGACACAGACAGGAGCAGCCCCAGCATTTT
V: TRBV5-4; J: TRBJ2-2; size: NA; D: NA; CDR3: CASRLYGETGELFF; DNA: TGTGCCAGCAGACTTTACGGGGAGACCGGGGAGCTGTTTTTT
V: TRBV5-4; J: TRBJ2-3; size: NA; D: NA; CDR3: CASRHPGGDTQYF; DNA: TGTGCCAGCAGACACCCCGGTGGGGATACGCAGTATTTT
V: TRBV19; J: TRBJ2-1; size: NA; D: NA; CDR3: CASSMEGTINEQFF; DNA: TGTGCCAGTAGTATGGAGGGGACAATCAATGAGCAGTTCTTC
V: TRBV4-1; J: TRBJ2-5; size: NA; D: TRBD1; CDR3: CASSQGGQGASGETQYF; DNA: TGCGCCAGCAGCCAAGGCGGACAGGGGGCGTCTGGGGAGACCCAGTACTTC
V: TRBV5-1; J: TRBJ2-1; size: NA; D: NA; CDR3: CASSLSRGSEQFF; DNA: TGCGCCAGCAGCTTATCCAGGGGATCTGAGCAGTTCTTC
V: TRBV5-4; J: TRBJ1-2; size: once; D: TRBD1; CDR3: CASSRPQGADYGYTF; DNA: TGTGCCAGCAGCCGGCCACAGGGGGCTGACTATGGCTACACCTTC
V: TRBV6-5; J: TRBJ2-3; size: NA; D: NA; CDR3: CASRNPAGDTQYF; DNA: TGTGCCAGCAGGAATCCGGCAGGGGACACGCAGTATTTT
V: TRBV7-9; J: TRBJ1-1; size: NA; D: NA; CDR3: CASSPRGLNLNTEAFF; DNA: TGTGCCAGCAGCCCTCGTGGCCTTAACTTGAACACTGAAGCTTTCTTT
V: TRBV27; J: TRBJ1-1; size: NA; D: NA; CDR3: CASSGTENTEAFF; DNA: TGTGCCAGCAGCGGGACTGAGAACACTGAAGCTTTCTTT
V: TRBV2; J: TRBJ2-1; size: NA; D: TRBD2; CDR3: CASRGGGNEQFF; DNA: TGTGCCAGCAGGGGCGGGGGCAATGAGCAGTTCTTC
V: TRBV6-5; J: TRBJ2-5; size: NA; D: NA; CDR3: CASRHRQLGETQYF; DNA: TGTGCCAGCAGACACAGACAGCTGGGGGAGACCCAGTACTTC
V: TRBV13; J: TRBJ2-7; size: NA; D: NA; CDR3: CASSSMTLTYEQYF; DNA: TGTGCCAGCAGCTCTATGACTCTTACCTACGAGCAGTACTTC
V: TRBV19; J: TRBJ2-7; size: NA; D: NA; CDR3: CASSIATSYEQYF; DNA: TGTGCCAGTAGTATAGCCACCTCCTACGAGCAGTACTTC
V: TRBV6-1; J: TRBJ2-5; size: NA; D: NA; CDR3: CASSEWVGPETQYF; DNA: TGTGCCAGCAGTGAATGGGTGGGTCCGGAGACCCAGTACTTC
V: TRBV4-2; J: TRBJ2-1; size: once; D: TRBD2; CDR3: CASSQGAGGSYNEQFF; DNA: TGTGCCAGCAGCCAGGGAGCGGGGGGTTCCTACAATGAGCAGTTCTTC
V: TRBV6-5; J: TRBJ1-1; size: NA; D: NA; CDR3: CASSYSLGSEAFF; DNA: TGTGCCAGCAGTTACTCGCTCGGATCTGAAGCTTTCTTT
V: TRBV27; J: TRBJ2-7; size: NA; D: TRBD1; CDR3: CASSLSGTGGYEQYF; DNA: TGTGCCAGCAGTTTATCTGGGACAGGGGGCTACGAGCAGTACTTC
V: TRBV2; J: TRBJ2-1; size: few; D: TRBD2; CDR3: CASEGTSGYNEQFF; DNA: TGTGCCAGCGAGGGGACTAGCGGTTACAATGAGCAGTTCTTC
V: TRBV5-6; J: TRBJ2-5; size: NA; D: NA; CDR3: CASSAVAEPPETQYF; DNA: TGTGCCAGCAGCGCGGTAGCGGAGCCCCCGGAGACCCAGTACTTC
V: TRBV5-5; J: TRBJ2-7; size: NA; D: NA; CDR3: CASSLTGTPLYF; DNA: TGTGCCAGCAGCTTGACCGGGACACCACTCTACTTC
V: TRBV27; J: TRBJ2-3; size: once; D: TRBD1; CDR3: CASSPRKGAETDTQYF; DNA: TGTGCCAGCAGTCCCCGTAAGGGGGCGGAAACAGATACGCAGTATTTT
V: TRBV7-8; J: TRBJ2-7; size: NA; D: NA; CDR3: CASSSPRGVVTYEQYF; DNA: TGTGCCAGCAGCTCCCCCCGAGGGGTCGTAACCTACGAGCAGTACTTC
V: TRBV7-8; J: TRBJ2-1; size: NA; D: NA; CDR3: CASSVAGEPFF; DNA: TGTGCCAGCAGCGTAGCCGGGGAACCGTTCTTC
V: TRBV30; J: TRBJ1-2; size: NA; D: NA; CDR3: CAWGGEVYGYTF; DNA: TGTGCCTGGGGAGGGGAGGTCTATGGCTACACCTTC